Shown below are 14 T cell receptor beta chains from a single sample sequenced in a study of beta chain features in type 1 diabetes. Expressed TCRB transcripts were sequenced because the entire RNA isolate underwent reverse transcription. Using immunoSEQ multiplex PCR, the repertoire was profiled, and TCRdb retains in-frame clones only, with some absent. The table lists a few hundred thousand clones, around 20% of them singletons, with approximately 0.041% in the top ten. The sequenced sample was naive CD4+ T cells from blood. These receptors were taken from a woman aged 18-35 years in good health.

The chain links TRBV19 to TRBJ2-6; D not resolved. CDR3 length: 16 amino acids. Germline V gene lookup returns CDR1 LNHDA and CDR2 SQIVND (reference sequence). V was pared by 5 bases and J by 4 bases, with 15 bases between. The DNA of the CDR3 is TGTGCCAGTAGTCGGCTGCGGCCCGGGGGGGCCAACGTCCTGACTTTC. The encoded protein is CASSRLRPGGANVLTF.

J is TRBJ1-1 and V is TRBV30; D is perhaps TRBD1 (5 bases). The CDR3 loop spans 12 amino acids. Germline V gene lookup returns CDR1 GTSNPN and CDR2 SVGIG (reference sequence). CDR3 sequence reads: CKSRQGNTEAFF. As DNA, the CDR3 is TGTAAATCAAGGCAGGGCAACACTGAAGCTTTCTTT.

The V gene is TRBV27, the J gene TRBJ2-7, with 8 bases identical to TRBD1. The trim removed 3 bases at V and 1 base at J, leaving 2 bases unmatched. The CDR3 sequence is 14 residues long. Germline V gene data show CDR1 as MNHEY and CDR2 as SMNVEV (reference sequence). The CDR3 DNA is TGTGCCAGCAGTTTTCGGGACAGGTCCTACGAGCAGTACTTC. It is translated as CASSFRDRSYEQYF.

This clone was picked up a small number of times. This sequence joins TRBV25-1 and TRBJ2-5; a weak D match, TRBD2 (5 bases). Trimming left V 1 base short and J 0 bases short, with 12 bases between. This CDR3 spans 16 amino acids. Germline CDR1 is MGHDK and CDR2 is SYGVNS. The CDR3 DNA follows: TGTGCCAGCAGTGAATTTGGGCTAGCAGACCAAGAGACCCAGTACTTC. It is translated as CASSEFGLADQETQYF.

This clone has just a few counts. The chain employs TRBV7-8 and TRBJ1-1, with TRBD1 matching 8 bases. Germline loops: CDR1 SGHVS, CDR2 FQNEAQ. The V and J ends lost 5 bases and 3 bases, in that order; junction bases with no gene match: 2. This CDR3 region has 13 residues. CDR3 sequence reads: CASSADRDTEAFF. DNA of the CDR3: TGTGCCAGCAGCGCGGACAGGGACACTGAAGCTTTCTTT.

This sequence joins TRBV29-1 and TRBJ2-2; 13 nucleotides agree with TRBD2. Trimming removed 5 bases from V and 2 bases from J; junction bases left unmatched: 5. Germline CDR1 SQVTM, CDR2 ANQGSEA. The CDR3 has 16 amino acids. Here the CDR3 reads CSVPGTSGTNTGELFF. CDR3 sequence (DNA): TGCAGCGTTCCCGGGACTAGCGGGACAAACACCGGGGAGCTGTTTTTT.

This clone was observed a few times. The chain combines TRBV30 with TRBJ2-2; TRBD1 is a possible D gene (6 bases). Trimming shortened V by 0 bases and J by 7 bases, and 12 bases separated the two germline ends. CDR3 length: 14 amino acids. CDR1 is GTSNPN, CDR2 SVGIG, per germline (reference sequence). CDR3 amino acids: CAWSVIRGVGELFF. CDR3 nucleotide sequence: TGTGCCTGGAGTGTTATCAGGGGAGTCGGGGAGCTGTTTTTT. Full variable domain (rest looked up from reference TRBV30 and TRBJ2-2): SQTIHQWPATLVQPVGSPLSLECTVEGTSNPNLYWYRQAAGRGLQLLFYSVGIGQISSEVPQNLSASRPQDRQFILSSKKLLLSDSGFYLCAWSVIRGVGELFFGEGSRLTVL.

This rearrangement joins TRBV19 to TRBJ1-2, with 9 bases aligning to TRBD1. Germline-derived CDR1 and CDR2 are LNHDA and SQIVND (reference sequence). V lost 3 bases, J lost 6 bases, and 5 bases stayed unmatched. CDR3 size: 14 residues. The CDR3 protein is CASSIIGTGNGYTF. The DNA of the CDR3 is TGTGCCAGTAGTATTATCGGGACAGGGAATGGCTACACCTTC.

This clone has only a few counts. This sequence joins TRBV2 and TRBJ2-3, with a weak D call TRBD1 (5 bases). Germline V gene lookup returns CDR1 SNHLY and CDR2 FYNNEI. V was cut by 7 bases and J by 3 bases, with 17 bases left in between. The CDR3 length is 15 residues. The CDR3 nucleotides read TGTGCCAGCACCCTAGGGGCAGTTTCAACAGATACGCAGTATTTT. Translation gives CASTLGAVSTDTQYF. The variable domain in full, with the rest retrieved from reference TRBV2 and TRBJ2-3, is EPEVTQTPSHQVTQMGQEVILRCVPISNHLYFYWYRQILGQKVEFLVSFYNNEISEKSEIFDDQFSVERPDGSNFTLKIRSTKLEDSAMYFCASTLGAVSTDTQYFGPGTRLTVL.

The genes are TRBV11-2 and TRBJ1-6, with no clear D. Germline-derived CDR1 and CDR2 are SGHAT and FQNNGV. With 4 bases removed from V and 8 bases from J, the gap between germline ends came to 12 bases. The CDR3 is made up of 14 amino acids. Here the CDR3 reads CASSSLIRYSPLHF. DNA for the CDR3: TGTGCCAGCAGCTCGCTAATTCGGTATTCACCCCTCCACTTT. Full variable domain (outside the CDR3, taken from reference TRBV11-2 and TRBJ1-6): EAGVAQSPRYKIIEKRQSVAFWCNPISGHATLYWYQQILGQGPKLLIQFQNNGVVDDSQLPKDRFSAERLKGVDSTLKIQPAKLEDSAVYLCASSSLIRYSPLHFGNGTRLTVT.

This clone was seen more than once but under ten times. The chain joins TRBV5-5 to TRBJ1-1; no clear D. Germline values: CDR1 SGHKS, CDR2 YYEKEE (reference sequence). The V end lost 10 bases, the J end lost 6 bases, and 22 bases lay between the germline ends. This CDR3 comprises 14 residues. CDR3 nucleotides: TGTGCCGGCTCTACGGGCTCAGGAGGCGCTGAAGCTTTCTTT. Translation gives CAGSTGSGGAEAFF.

This clone has a handful of counts. The sample has other DNA sequences that encode this CDR3 too. CDR3: CAWSVRGNQPQHF. CDR3 coding DNA: TGTGCCTGGAGTGTACGGGGTAATCAGCCCCAGCATTTT. This chain joins TRBV30 and TRBJ1-5; D is ambiguous. This CDR3 has 13 amino acids. Trimming removed 0 bases from V and 4 bases from J, with 7 bases in between. From germline, CDR1 is GTSNPN and CDR2 SVGIG (reference sequence).

This clone was observed a handful of times. The chain has TRBV7-9 and TRBJ1-3, with TRBD1 identical over 7 bases. Germline-derived CDR1 and CDR2 are SEHNR and FQNEAQ (reference sequence). The J segment lost 5 bases and the V segment lost 5 bases, leaving 9 bases of the junction unmatched. The CDR3 is made up of 15 amino acids. The CDR3 DNA sequence: TGTGCCAGCAGCCCCAACCCGGGACAGAGAAACACCATATATTTT. Translation: CASSPNPGQRNTIYF.

V usage is TRBV14 and J usage is TRBJ1-2; maybe TRBD1 (6 bases). Germline V gene sequence: CDR1 SGHDN, CDR2 FVKESK. The CDR3 spans 14 residues. The V gene lost 1 base and the J gene lost 8 bases, with 14 bases spanning the gap. CDR3 coding DNA: TGTGCCAGCAGCCAAGCACAGGGAGCGACGGGCTACACCTTC. As protein: CASSQAQGATGYTF.